These 4 T cell receptor beta chains were all obtained from the same sample, sequenced in a study of control samples from healthy donors and cancer patients. Profiled with immunoSEQ multiplex PCR; TCRdb holds only in-frame clones, not every one. This table has around 140,000 clones, roughly nine tenths appearing once. The sequenced sample was blood. These receptors were obtained from a man aged 18-30 years in good health.

The chain recombines TRBV6-5 with TRBJ2-5; the match to TRBD2 covers 7 bases. V lost 5 bases and J lost 5; bases outside the gene matches: 5. The CDR3 runs to 13 residues. The germline V gene has CDR1 MNHEY and CDR2 SVGAGI. The DNA of the CDR3 is TGTGCCAGCAGTATGGGAGGGTGGGAGACCCAGTACTTC. Its translation: CASSMGGWETQYF.

This chain joins TRBV2 and TRBJ2-6, with no clear D. The CDR3 contains 15 residues. Germline CDR1 and CDR2: SNHLY and FYNNEI. Trimming took 4 bases from V and 4 from J, leaving 11 bases between them. For the CDR3, the DNA is TGTGCCAGCAGTGTAAGGCGGTCCGGGGCCAACGTCCTGACTTTC. Amino acid sequence: CASSVRRSGANVLTF.

The V and J genes are TRBV3-1 (or the pseudogene TRBV3-2) and TRBJ1-5, with D possibly TRBD1 on 5 matching bases. CDR1 is LGHDT, CDR2 YNNKEL, per germline (reference sequence). This CDR3 has 15 residues. V was pared by 0 bases and J by 5 bases, with 11 bases between. The CDR3 DNA reads TGTGCCAGCAGCCAAGAGGGGGGGGGTCATCAGCCCCAGCATTTT. Translation gives CASSQEGGGHQPQHF.

V is TRBV24-1 and J is TRBJ2-3, with D perhaps TRBD1 (5 bases). Trimming cost V 2 bases and J 0 bases, with 11 bases left between them. The CDR3 contains 16 residues. Germline-derived CDR1 and CDR2 are KGHDR and SFDVKD. The CDR3 loop reads CATSDSQVSSTDTQYF. For the CDR3, the DNA is TGTGCCACCAGTGATTCACAGGTATCTAGCACAGATACGCAGTATTTT.